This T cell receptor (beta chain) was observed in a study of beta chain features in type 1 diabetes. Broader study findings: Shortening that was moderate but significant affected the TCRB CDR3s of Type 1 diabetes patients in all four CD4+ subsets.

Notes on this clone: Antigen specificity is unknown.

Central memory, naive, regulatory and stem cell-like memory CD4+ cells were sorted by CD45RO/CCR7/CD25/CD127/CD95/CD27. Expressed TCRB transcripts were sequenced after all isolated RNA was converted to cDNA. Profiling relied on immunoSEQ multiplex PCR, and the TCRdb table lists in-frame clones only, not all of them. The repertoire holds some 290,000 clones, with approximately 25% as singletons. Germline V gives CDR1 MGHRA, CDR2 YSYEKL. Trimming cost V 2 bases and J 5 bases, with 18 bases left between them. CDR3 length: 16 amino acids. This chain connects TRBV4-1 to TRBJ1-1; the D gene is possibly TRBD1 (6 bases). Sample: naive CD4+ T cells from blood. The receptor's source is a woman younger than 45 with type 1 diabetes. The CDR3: CASSQTPYLRGTEAFF. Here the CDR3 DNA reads TGCGCCAGCAGCCAAACTCCCTACCTCAGGGGTACTGAAGCTTTCTTT.